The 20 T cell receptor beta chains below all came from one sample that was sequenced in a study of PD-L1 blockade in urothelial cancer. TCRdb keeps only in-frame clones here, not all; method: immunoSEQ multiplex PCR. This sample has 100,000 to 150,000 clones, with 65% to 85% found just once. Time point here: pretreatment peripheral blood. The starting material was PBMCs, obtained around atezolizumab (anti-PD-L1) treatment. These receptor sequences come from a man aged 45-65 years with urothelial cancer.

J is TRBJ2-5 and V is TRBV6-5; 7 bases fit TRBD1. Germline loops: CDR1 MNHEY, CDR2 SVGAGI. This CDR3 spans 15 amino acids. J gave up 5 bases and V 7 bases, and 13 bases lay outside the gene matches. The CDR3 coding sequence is TGTGCCAGCAACCGACTAAAACAGGGGTGGGAGACCCAGTACTTC. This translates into CASNRLKQGWETQYF.

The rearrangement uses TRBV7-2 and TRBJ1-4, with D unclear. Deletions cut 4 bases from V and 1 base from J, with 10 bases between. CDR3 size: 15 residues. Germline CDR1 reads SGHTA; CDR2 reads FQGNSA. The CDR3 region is CASSSRPLTNEKLFF. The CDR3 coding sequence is TGTGCCAGCAGCTCTAGGCCGTTAACTAATGAAAAACTGTTTTTT. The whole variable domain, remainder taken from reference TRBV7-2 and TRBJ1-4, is GAGVSQSPSNKVTEKGKDVELRCDPISGHTALYWYRQSLGQGLEFLIYFQGNSAPDKSGLPSDRFSAERTGGSVSTLTIQRTQQEDSAVYLCASSSRPLTNEKLFFGSGTQLSVL.

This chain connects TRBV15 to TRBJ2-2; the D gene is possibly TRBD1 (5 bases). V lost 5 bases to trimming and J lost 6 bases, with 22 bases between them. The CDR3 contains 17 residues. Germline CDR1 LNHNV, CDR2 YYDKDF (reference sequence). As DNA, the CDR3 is TGTGCCACCAGCTCAGACGCACAGGTCTGGCGTGCCGGGGAGCTGTTTTTT. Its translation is CATSSDAQVWRAGELFF.

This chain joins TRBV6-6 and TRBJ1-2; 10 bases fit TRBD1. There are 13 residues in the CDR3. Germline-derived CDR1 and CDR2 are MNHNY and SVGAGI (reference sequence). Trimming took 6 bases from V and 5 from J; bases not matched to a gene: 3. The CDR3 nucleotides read TGTGCCAGCAGCCGACAGGGGGCGTATGGCTACACCTTC. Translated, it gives CASSRQGAYGYTF.

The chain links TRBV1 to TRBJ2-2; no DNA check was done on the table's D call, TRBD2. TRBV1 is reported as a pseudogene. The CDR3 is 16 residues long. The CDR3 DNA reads TGCACCAGCCAAAGCCCACTAGCGGGGAACACCGGGGAGCTGTTTTTT. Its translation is CTSQSPLAGNTGELFF.

CDR3 sequence (DNA): TGTGCCAGCAGCTCCGGGACTAGCGGATACACCGGGGAGCTGTTTTTT. Amino acids: CASSSGTSGYTGELFF. This rearrangement joins TRBV11-3 to TRBJ2-2; 11 nucleotides match TRBD2. The CDR3 is 16 residues long. The V gene's germline CDR1 is SGHNT and CDR2 YENEEA. With 4 bases clipped from V and 3 bases from J, the junction kept 4 bases outside the gene matches.

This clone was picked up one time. CDR3: CASSVVAGADTQYF. CDR3 bases: TGTGCCAGCAGCGTAGTAGCGGGAGCAGATACGCAGTATTTT. The chain joins TRBV9 to TRBJ2-3; 9 nucleotides align to TRBD2. Germline assignment: CDR1 SGDLS and CDR2 YYNGEE. CDR3 length: 14 residues. Unmatched junction bases numbered 0, after V lost 0 bases and J lost 4 bases.

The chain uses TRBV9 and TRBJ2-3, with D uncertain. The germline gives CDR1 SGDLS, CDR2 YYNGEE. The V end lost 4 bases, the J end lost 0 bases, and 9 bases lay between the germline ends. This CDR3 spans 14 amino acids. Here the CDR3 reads CASSPLVSTDTQYF. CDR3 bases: TGTGCCAGCAGCCCCTTAGTTAGCACAGATACGCAGTATTTT.

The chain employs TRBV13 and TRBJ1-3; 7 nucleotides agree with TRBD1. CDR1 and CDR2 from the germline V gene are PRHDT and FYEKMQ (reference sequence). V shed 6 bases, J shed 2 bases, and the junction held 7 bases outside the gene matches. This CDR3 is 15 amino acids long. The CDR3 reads CASSRIDRAGNTIYF. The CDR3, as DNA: TGTGCCAGCAGTCGGATTGACAGGGCTGGAAACACCATATATTTT.

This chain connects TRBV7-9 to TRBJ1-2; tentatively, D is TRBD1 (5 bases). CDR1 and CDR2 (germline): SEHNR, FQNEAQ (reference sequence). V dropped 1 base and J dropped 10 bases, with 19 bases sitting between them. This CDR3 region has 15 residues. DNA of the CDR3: TGTGCCAGCAGCTTAGACGGCGGGGCCGCAAGGGACTACACCTTC. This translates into CASSLDGGAARDYTF.

DNA of the CDR3: TGTGCCAGCAGCGTAGACGTGGGAGCACGCGAGCAGTACTTC. It is translated as CASSVDVGAREQYF. J is TRBJ2-7 and V is TRBV9; a weak D match, TRBD2 (5 bases). V lost 0 bases, J lost 6 bases, and 13 bases lay in between. CDR3 length: 14 amino acids. The germline gives CDR1 SGDLS, CDR2 YYNGEE.

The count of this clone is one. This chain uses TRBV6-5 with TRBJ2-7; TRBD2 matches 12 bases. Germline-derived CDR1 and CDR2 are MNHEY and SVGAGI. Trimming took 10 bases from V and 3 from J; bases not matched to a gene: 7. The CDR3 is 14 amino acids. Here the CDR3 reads CATLKTSGSYEQYF. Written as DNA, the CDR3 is TGTGCCACCCTGAAGACTAGCGGGAGCTACGAGCAGTACTTC.

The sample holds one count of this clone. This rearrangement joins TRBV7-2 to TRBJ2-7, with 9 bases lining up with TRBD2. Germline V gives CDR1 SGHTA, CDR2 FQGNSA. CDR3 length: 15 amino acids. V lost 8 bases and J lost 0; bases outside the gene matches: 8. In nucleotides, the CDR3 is TGTGCCAGCTCTATGCGTAGCGGGAGCTCCTACGAGCAGTACTTC. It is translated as CASSMRSGSSYEQYF.

Here the CDR3 reads CASSLTEYNEQFF. The CDR3 nucleotides read TGTGCCAGCAGCCTCACTGAGTACAATGAGCAGTTCTTC. This rearrangement joins TRBV7-9 to TRBJ2-1; D not resolved. Trimming stripped 5 bases from V and 4 bases from J, with 9 bases between. Germline CDR1 and CDR2: SEHNR and FQNEAQ (reference sequence). The CDR3 spans 13 residues.

In DNA, the CDR3 is TGTGCCAGCAGTGAAGCGATGCGACTCTCCTACGAGCAGTACTTC. Amino acids: CASSEAMRLSYEQYF. The V call is TRBV2, the J call TRBJ2-7; D remains ambiguous. Germline V lookup: CDR1 SNHLY, CDR2 FYNNEI. There are 15 residues in the CDR3. V dropped 0 bases and J dropped 0 bases, with 9 bases sitting between them. The variable domain in full, completed from reference TRBV2 and TRBJ2-7, reads EPEVTQTPSHQVTQMGQEVILRCVPISNHLYFYWYRQILGQKVEFLVSFYNNEISEKSEIFDDQFSVERPDGSNFTLKIRSTKLEDSAMYFCASSEAMRLSYEQYFGPGTRLTVT.

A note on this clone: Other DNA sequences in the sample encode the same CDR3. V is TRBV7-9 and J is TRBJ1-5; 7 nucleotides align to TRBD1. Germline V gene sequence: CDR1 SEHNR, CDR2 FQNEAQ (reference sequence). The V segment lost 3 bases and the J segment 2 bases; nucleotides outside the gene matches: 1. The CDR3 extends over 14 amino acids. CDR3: CASSFGQGNQPQHF. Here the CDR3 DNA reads TGTGCCAGCAGCTTCGGACAGGGCAATCAGCCCCAGCATTTT.

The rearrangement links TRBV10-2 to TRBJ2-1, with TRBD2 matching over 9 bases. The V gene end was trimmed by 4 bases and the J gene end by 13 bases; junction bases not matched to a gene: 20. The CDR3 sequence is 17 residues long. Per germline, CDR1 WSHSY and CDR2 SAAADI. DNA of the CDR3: TGCGCCAGCAGTGGACAGGGTTGGATTGCTAGCGGGACACAACAGTTCTTC. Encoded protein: CASSGQGWIASGTQQFF.

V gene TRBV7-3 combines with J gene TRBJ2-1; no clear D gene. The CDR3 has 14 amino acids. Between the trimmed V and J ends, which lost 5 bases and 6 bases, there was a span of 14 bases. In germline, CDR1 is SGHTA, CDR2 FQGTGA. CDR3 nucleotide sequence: TGTGCCAGCAGCCCAGGCCGGCAGTTCAATGAGCAGTTCTTC. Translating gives CASSPGRQFNEQFF.

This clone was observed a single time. The CDR3 region has the DNA TGCGCCAGCAGCCAGAGGACAGGGGATATCTACGAGCAGTACTTC. Its protein is CASSQRTGDIYEQYF. This chain connects TRBV4-1 to TRBJ2-7, with TRBD1 matching 9 bases. CDR3 length: 15 residues. The junction had 6 bases not matched to a gene; V was cut back by 3 bases and J by 3 bases. Looked up from germline, CDR1 is MGHRA and CDR2 is YSYEKL.

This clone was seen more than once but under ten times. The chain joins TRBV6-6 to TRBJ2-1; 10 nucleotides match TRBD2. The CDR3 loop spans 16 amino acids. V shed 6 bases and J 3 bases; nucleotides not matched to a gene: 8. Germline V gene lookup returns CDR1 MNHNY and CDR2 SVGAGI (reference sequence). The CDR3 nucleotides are TGTGCCAGCAGCATGGGACTAGCGCGACTCTACAATGAGCAGTTCTTC. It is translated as CASSMGLARLYNEQFF.